A single sample gave rise to the 18 T cell receptor beta chains below, sequenced in a study of CD8 T cells in ankylosing spondylitis. TCRdb analysed the 5' RACE reads with MiXCR anew, one entry per CDR3 protein. This sample yields 380,000 or so distinct CDR3 sequences, of which roughly 20% are seen a single time; around 14% belongs to the top ten. Source material: blood, either unsorted or a sorted T cell fraction (not recorded which). Receptors originate from a male donor with ankylosing spondylitis or in good health (not recorded which).

V gene TRBV24-1 combines with J gene TRBJ2-1; D is unclear. The length of the CDR3 is 13 residues. Looked up from germline, CDR1 is KGHDR and CDR2 is SFDVKD. Trimming cost V 7 bases and J 0 bases, with 6 bases left between them. CDR3 nucleotide sequence: TGTGCCACCAGCTCAAGCTCCTACAATGAGCAGTTCTTC. It specifies CATSSSSYNEQFF.

V usage is TRBV29-1 and J usage is TRBJ2-7, with D perhaps matching TRBD1 (6 bases). The CDR3 is 14 residues long. V was shortened by 7 bases and J by 7 bases, with 23 bases between the two germline ends. CDR1 is SQVTM and CDR2 is ANQGSEA in the germline V gene. The DNA for the CDR3 is TGCAGCGCTAAATCCGAGACAGGCCCTAATGAGCAGTACTTC. Residues: CSAKSETGPNEQYF.

This chain uses TRBV20-1 with TRBJ2-3, with a weak D call TRBD2 (5 bases). The CDR3 contains 15 residues. V was clipped by 3 bases and J by 0 bases, with 13 bases between them. Per germline, CDR1 DFQATT and CDR2 SNEGSKA (reference sequence). CDR3 region: CSARAGLSSTDTQYF. DNA for the CDR3: TGCAGTGCTAGGGCGGGTCTTTCTAGCACAGATACGCAGTATTTT.

This clonotype was observed at least ten times. The V call is TRBV10-3, the J call TRBJ2-7; 7 nucleotides align to TRBD1. The CDR3 runs 14 residues. Per germline, CDR1 ENHRY and CDR2 SYGVKD. J was trimmed by 3 bases and V by 5 bases; bases with no gene match: 7. The CDR3, as DNA: TGTGCCATCAGTCCGCCGGGACAGAACTACGAGCAGTACTTC. Amino acid sequence: CAISPPGQNYEQYF.

This clonotype was detected only a few times. The V gene is TRBV9, the J gene TRBJ2-7; a weak D match, TRBD1 (6 bases). V lost 0 bases and J 2 bases, leaving 9 bases between the germline ends. CDR1 and CDR2 (germline): SGDLS, YYNGEE. The CDR3 is made up of 14 amino acids. The chain's CDR3 is CASSVADSTYEQYF. As DNA, the CDR3 is TGTGCCAGCAGCGTAGCGGACAGCACCTACGAGCAGTACTTC.

This chain joins TRBV6-1 and TRBJ2-5; maybe TRBD2 (6 bases). With 4 bases removed from V and 4 bases from J, the gap between germline ends came to 25 bases. CDR3 length: 18 residues. Germline V lookup: CDR1 MNHNS, CDR2 SASEGT. The CDR3 DNA reads TGTGCCAGCAGTGGGCGGGATCCTCTAGGGTGGGTTCCAGAGACCCAGTACTTC. Its translation: CASSGRDPLGWVPETQYF.

This clonotype was detected only a few times. V and J are TRBV20-1 and TRBJ2-7, with D possibly TRBD2 on 5 matching bases. The CDR3 runs 15 residues. The V end lost 5 bases, the J end lost 1 base, and 18 bases lay between the germline ends. CDR1 and CDR2 (germline): DFQATT, SNEGSKA (reference sequence). The CDR3 nucleotides are TGCAGTGCTCTAGAGGCGGGCTTACCTTCCTACGAGCAGTACTTC. Amino acid sequence: CSALEAGLPSYEQYF.

This clonotype is a singleton in its sample. This chain links TRBV10-3 with TRBJ1-4; tentatively, D is TRBD1 (6 bases). The V and J ends lost 3 bases and 9 bases respectively, with 14 bases between them. The germline gives CDR1 ENHRY, CDR2 SYGVKD. This CDR3 has 14 residues. The CDR3 sequence: CAISDRGTIQKLFF. The CDR3 coding sequence is TGTGCCATCAGTGACCGCGGGACAATCCAAAAACTGTTTTTT.

This clonotype showed up just once. V and J are TRBV3-1 and TRBJ2-3; TRBD2 matches at 8 bases. CDR3 size: 13 residues. The germline V gene encodes CDR1 LGHDT and CDR2 YNNKEL (reference sequence). The CDR3 protein is CASGSGGTDTQYF. In nucleotides, the CDR3 is TGTGCGTCAGGTAGCGGGGGCACAGATACGCAGTATTTT.

This chain uses TRBV6-1 with TRBJ2-7; tentative D call: TRBD2 (5 bases). The germline V and J ends were trimmed by 10 bases and 5 bases, with 9 bases remaining between them. This CDR3 is 10 amino acids long. Germline-derived CDR1 and CDR2 are MNHNS and SASEGT. The CDR3 loop is CATAGNEQYF. CDR3 nucleotide sequence: TGTGCCACCGCCGGGAACGAGCAGTACTTC.

In DNA, the CDR3 is TGTGCCAGCAGTTACGCGGGGGGCCGCTACGAGCAGTACTTC. Amino acid sequence: CASSYAGGRYEQYF. V usage is TRBV6-5 and J usage is TRBJ2-7, with 8 bases matching TRBD2. Trimming removed 2 bases from V and 3 bases from J; junction bases left unmatched: 3. CDR3 length: 14 amino acids. Germline CDR1 is MNHEY and CDR2 is SVGAGI.

This clonotype was counted ten times or more. The DNA of the CDR3 is TGTGCCAGCAGTTTGCAGGGCTCCTACAATGAGCAGTTCTTC. It yields the protein CASSLQGSYNEQFF. The rearrangement joins TRBV12-3 or TRBV12-4 to TRBJ2-1, with D perhaps matching TRBD1 (5 bases). The CDR3 sequence is 14 residues long. The V end lost 3 bases, the J end lost 0 bases, and 6 bases lay between the germline ends.

This clonotype was seen a handful of times. This chain connects TRBV4-1 to TRBJ2-1; D is perhaps TRBD2 (5 bases). Trimming took 4 bases from V and 6 from J, leaving 22 bases between them. The CDR3 contains 17 residues. Per the germline V gene, CDR1 is MGHRA and CDR2 is YSYEKL. CDR3 residues: CASSLTLAGPDPNEQFF. The DNA for the CDR3 is TGCGCCAGCAGCCTCACCCTAGCCGGGCCGGATCCCAATGAGCAGTTCTTC.

The V gene is TRBV11-2, the J gene TRBJ1-1, with 10 bases lining up with TRBD1. CDR3 length: 19 residues. Germline V gives CDR1 SGHAT, CDR2 FQNNGV. V shed 0 bases, J shed 1 base, and the junction held 11 bases outside the gene matches. In DNA form, the CDR3 reads TGTGCCAGCAGCTTAGATGGAGTTCCCGGGACAGGGGAGAACACTGAAGCTTTCTTT. Protein: CASSLDGVPGTGENTEAFF.

This clonotype has just a few counts. The chain joins TRBV5-6 to TRBJ1-2; no reliable D call. Between the trimmed V and J ends, which lost 2 bases and 3 bases, there was a span of 11 bases. The germline V gene encodes CDR1 SGHDT and CDR2 YYEEEE. This CDR3 is 14 amino acids long. CDR3 in amino acids: CASSLSARHYGYTF. The DNA for the CDR3 is TGTGCCAGCAGCTTAAGTGCACGGCACTATGGCTACACCTTC. The variable domain in full, completed from reference TRBV5-6 and TRBJ1-2, reads DAGVTQSPTHLIKTRGQQVTLRCSPKSGHDTVSWYQQALGQGPQFIFQYYEEEERQRGNFPDRFSGHQFPNYSSELNVNALLLGDSALYLCASSLSARHYGYTFGSGTRLTVV.

The V and J genes are TRBV20-1 and TRBJ2-7; 11 bases match TRBD1. The J segment lost 4 bases and the V segment lost 4 bases, leaving 6 bases of the junction unmatched. The CDR3 loop spans 14 amino acids. Germline V gene lookup returns CDR1 DFQATT and CDR2 SNEGSKA (reference sequence). This CDR3 is CSAIRDRGFYEQYF. The CDR3 region has the DNA TGCAGTGCTATCCGGGACAGGGGGTTTTACGAGCAGTACTTC.

This clonotype was found a few times. The rearrangement uses TRBV20-1 and TRBJ2-7; TRBD2 agrees at 8 bases. CDR1 is DFQATT and CDR2 is SNEGSKA in the germline V gene (reference sequence). The CDR3 runs to 14 residues. V lost 8 bases, J lost 2 bases, and 11 bases stayed unmatched. Written as DNA, the CDR3 is TGCAGTCCCCTTTTGCTAGCGGGCACCTACGAGCAGTACTTC. It specifies CSPLLLAGTYEQYF.

A few counts support this clonotype. The CDR3 sequence: CASLPFGQSNSPLHF. The CDR3 DNA reads as TGTGCCAGTCTCCCTTTCGGACAGAGTAATTCACCCCTCCACTTT. The V call is TRBV6-1, the J call TRBJ1-6; D is possibly TRBD1 (6 bases). The CDR3 has 15 residues. CDR1 is MNHNS, CDR2 SASEGT, per germline. V gave up 9 bases and J gave up 6 bases, with 18 bases separating them.